The next 16 T cell receptor beta chains were all read from a single sample in a study of CD8 T cells in ankylosing spondylitis. For these TCRs, the target antigens are not known. General study results and limits: Ankylosing spondylitis blood appeared to carry a characteristic TCR beta motif of roughly 8 highly homologous variants.

TCRdb itself ran the 5' RACE reads through MiXCR, one entry per CDR3 protein. The top ten hold 13% to 15% of the sample, which has fewer than 400,000 distinct CDR3 sequences, 8% seen once. The sequencing input was blood, either unsorted or a sorted T cell fraction (not recorded which). All receptors derive from a male donor with ankylosing spondylitis.

This clonotype turned up a few times. The V and J genes are TRBV7-9 and TRBJ2-7; no firm D call. This CDR3 contains 12 residues. Germline values: CDR1 SEHNR, CDR2 FQNEAQ (reference sequence). Trimming pared 5 bases from V and 3 bases from J, leaving 8 bases between. The CDR3 is CASSDNFYEQYF. The CDR3 DNA reads as TGTGCCAGCAGCGACAATTTCTACGAGCAGTACTTC.

This clonotype has ten or more counts. V usage is TRBV7-8 and J usage is TRBJ2-7; no reliable D call. Per germline, CDR1 SGHVS and CDR2 FQNEAQ. The CDR3 is made up of 13 amino acids. V lost 1 base and J lost 3, with 7 bases in between. In DNA form, the CDR3 reads TGTGCCAGCAGCTTAGGTGTTGGCTACGAGCAGTACTTC. Translation: CASSLGVGYEQYF. The variable domain in full, completed from reference TRBV7-8 and TRBJ2-7, reads GAGVSQSPRYKVAKRGQDVALRCDPISGHVSLFWYQQALGQGPEFLTYFQNEAQLDKSGLPSDRFFAERPEGSVSTLKIQRTQQEDSAVYLCASSLGVGYEQYFGPGTRLTVT.

In its sample, this clonotype was seen a few times. The chain couples TRBV10-3 to TRBJ2-7; D gene ambiguous. This CDR3 comprises 11 residues. Germline CDR1 is ENHRY and CDR2 is SYGVKD. Between the trimmed V and J ends, which lost 5 bases and 3 bases, there was a span of 5 bases. In nucleotides, the CDR3 is TGTGCCATCAGTCCTAACTACGAGCAGTACTTC. Translated, it gives CAISPNYEQYF.

This clonotype was counted many times. The chain combines TRBV6-5 with TRBJ1-2; TRBD1 agrees at 10 bases. Trimming cost V 2 bases and J 1 base; bases outside gene matches: 7. This CDR3 spans 17 amino acids. The germline V gene encodes CDR1 MNHEY and CDR2 SVGAGI. In DNA form, the CDR3 reads TGTGCCAGCAGTTACCTTCCGGGGACAGGGGATAACTATGGCTACACCTTC. Translated: CASSYLPGTGDNYGYTF.

This clonotype was detected only a few times. The V gene is TRBV20-1, the J gene TRBJ2-5; 7 bases align to TRBD2. The CDR3 is 13 residues long. Unmatched junction bases numbered 7, after V lost 5 bases and J lost 4 bases. Germline CDR1 reads DFQATT; CDR2 reads SNEGSKA (reference sequence). CDR3 in amino acids: CSAQSGDGETQYF. In nucleotides, the CDR3 is TGCAGTGCTCAGAGCGGGGACGGAGAGACCCAGTACTTC.

This clonotype was detected many times. This chain links TRBV5-1 with TRBJ2-2, with D perhaps assigned TRBD1 or TRBD2 (5 bases each). The ends were cut back, 4 bases at V and 6 bases at J, with 10 bases in the middle. Germline V lookup: CDR1 SGHRS, CDR2 YFSETQ. The CDR3 is made up of 13 amino acids. This CDR3 is CASSRDRSGELFF. The CDR3 DNA reads TGCGCCAGCAGCCGGGACCGGTCCGGGGAGCTGTTTTTT.

This chain joins TRBV2 and TRBJ2-5, with 7 bases fitting TRBD1. Germline trimming cut 7 bases from V and 3 bases from J; bases unmatched to any gene: 8. Germline V gene lookup returns CDR1 SNHLY and CDR2 FYNNEI. This CDR3 region has 14 residues. The CDR3 loop reads CASTSGQGEETQYF. The CDR3 bases are TGTGCCAGCACGTCCGGGCAGGGGGAAGAGACCCAGTACTTC.

A few counts support this clonotype. The chain carries TRBV27 and TRBJ2-7; 9 bases are shared with TRBD2. Germline loops: CDR1 MNHEY, CDR2 SMNVEV (reference sequence). CDR3 size: 18 residues. V was clipped by 6 bases and J by 3 bases; unmatched bases: 18. Written as DNA, the CDR3 is TGTGCCAGCAGGCGGGGGGGAGCCAACTTGATGGGAATCTACGAGCAGTACTTC. Amino acid sequence: CASRRGGANLMGIYEQYF.

The chain uses TRBV4-1 and TRBJ2-3; 9 nucleotides agree with TRBD2. Germline V CDR1 and CDR2: MGHRA, YSYEKL. The CDR3 is 17 amino acids. V trimming: 5 bases; J trimming: 2 bases; junction bases outside the gene matches: 11. CDR3 sequence: CASSWRVAGEITDTQYF. CDR3 coding DNA: TGCGCCAGCAGCTGGAGAGTAGCGGGAGAAATCACAGATACGCAGTATTTT.

The chain joins TRBV28 to TRBJ1-5; 7 positions match TRBD1. Per the germline V gene, CDR1 is MDHEN and CDR2 is SYDVKM. V was pared by 7 bases and J by 5 bases, with 14 bases of the junction left unmatched. The CDR3 is 16 residues long. The CDR3 DNA is TGTGCCAGCAAATTCCACCTCAGGGGGAGGGATCAGCCCCAGCATTTT. It is translated as CASKFHLRGRDQPQHF. Together with reference TRBV28 and TRBJ1-5, the CDR3 gives the full variable domain: DVKVTQSSRYLVKRTGEKVFLECVQDMDHENMFWYRQDPGLGLRLIYFSYDVKMKEKGDIPEGYSVSREKKERFSLILESASTNQTSMYLCASKFHLRGRDQPQHFGDGTRLSIL.

The chain is built from TRBV6-5 and TRBJ2-7; TRBD2 is a possible D gene (6 bases). The CDR3 runs to 15 residues. Germline values: CDR1 MNHEY, CDR2 SVGAGI. The V and J ends lost 2 bases and 0 bases respectively, with 11 bases between them. CDR3 bases: TGTGCCAGCAGTTACACTAGCACTTACTCCTACGAGCAGTACTTC. Protein product: CASSYTSTYSYEQYF.

V is TRBV5-8 and J is TRBJ2-1; 8 bases agree with TRBD2. Germline-derived CDR1 and CDR2 are SGHTS and YDEGEE. The CDR3 covers 16 residues. V lost 3 bases and J lost 4; bases outside the gene matches: 9. DNA of the CDR3: TGTGCCAGCAGCTCCCGAGCGGGAGTTGGGTACAATGAGCAGTTCTTC. This gives the protein CASSSRAGVGYNEQFF. Using reference TRBV5-8 and TRBJ2-1 for the parts outside the CDR3, the full variable domain is EAGVTQSPTHLIKTRGQQATLRCSPISGHTSVYWYQQALGLGLQFLLWYDEGEERNRGNFPPRFSGRQFPNYSSELNVNALELEDSALYLCASSSRAGVGYNEQFFGPGTRLTVL.

The table lists this clonotype with many counts. V and J are TRBV6-1 and TRBJ2-1; TRBD2 matches at 9 bases. Germline lookup yields CDR1 MNHNS and CDR2 SASEGT. This CDR3 spans 15 amino acids. V was pared by 2 bases and J by 5 bases, with 4 bases of the junction left unmatched. The CDR3 reads CASSETSGYHNEQFF. The DNA for the CDR3 is TGTGCCAGCAGTGAAACTAGCGGGTACCACAATGAGCAGTTCTTC.

Only a few counts were recorded for this clonotype. This sequence joins TRBV5-1 and TRBJ2-7; TRBD2 aligns across 9 bases. The CDR3 covers 16 residues. Germline V gene sequence: CDR1 SGHRS, CDR2 YFSETQ. J gave up 5 bases and V 4 bases, and 13 bases lay outside the gene matches. CDR3 residues: CASSRGGSGSLHEQYF. The DNA for the CDR3 is TGCGCCAGCAGCCGAGGGGGTAGCGGGAGCCTCCACGAGCAGTACTTC.

This clonotype was counted ten times or more. CDR3 coding DNA: TGTGCCAGCAGTGCGCCGGGACAGGCGAACACCGGGGAGCTGTTTTTT. It yields the protein CASSAPGQANTGELFF. The chain recombines TRBV28 with TRBJ2-2, with TRBD1 identical over 8 bases. With V trimmed by 5 bases and J by 0 bases, 5 bases remained unmatched. The germline V gene has CDR1 MDHEN and CDR2 SYDVKM. The CDR3 consists of 16 residues.

Only a few counts were recorded for this clonotype. This chain joins TRBV7-3 and TRBJ2-3; D is ambiguous. In germline, CDR1 is SGHTA, CDR2 FQGTGA. This CDR3 region has 14 residues. V was trimmed by 0 bases and J by 3 bases, leaving 7 bases between them. CDR3 coding DNA: TGTGCCAGCAGCTTAACTTGGGGAACAGATACGCAGTATTTT. It specifies CASSLTWGTDTQYF. The complete variable domain, with remaining parts taken from reference TRBV7-3 and TRBJ2-3, reads GAGVSQTPSNKVTEKGKYVELRCDPISGHTALYWYRQSLGQGPEFLIYFQGTGAADDSGLPNDRFFAVRPEGSVSTLKIQRTERGDSAVYLCASSLTWGTDTQYFGPGTRLTVL.